This TCR beta chain was obtained from a study of T cell changes during pregnancy in multiple sclerosis. Libraries were prepared by immunoSEQ multiplex PCR; TCRdb keeps only in-frame clonotypes and omits some of them. The sample includes 55,000 to 85,000 clones, approximately 90% of them seen just once. Trimming cost V 3 bases and J 0 bases; bases outside gene matches: 5. Germline loops: CDR1 SGHAT, CDR2 FQNNGV. This CDR3 has 15 residues. The sample was peripheral blood, taken in the third trimester of pregnancy. The receptor's source is a female donor with multiple sclerosis, enrolled in a pregnancy study. The chain employs TRBV11-2 and TRBJ2-7; 7 bases are shared with TRBD1. The CDR3 reads CASSFSQGISYEQYF. Here the CDR3 DNA reads TGTGCCAGCAGCTTTTCACAGGGGATCTCCTACGAGCAGTACTTC. The whole variable domain, remainder taken from reference TRBV11-2 and TRBJ2-7, is EAGVAQSPRYKIIEKRQSVAFWCNPISGHATLYWYQQILGQGPKLLIQFQNNGVVDDSQLPKDRFSAERLKGVDSTLKIQPAKLEDSAVYLCASSFSQGISYEQYFGPGTRLTVT.